This T cell receptor (beta chain) is drawn from a study of radiotherapy plus CTLA-4 blockade in lung cancer. Whole-study findings and limits: Early clone dynamics of blood T cells, plus interferon-beta, reportedly predicted response best.

The table came from immunoSEQ multiplex PCR; TCRdb's copy has only in-frame clones and leaves some out. The sample lists about 88,000 clones, approximately 79% occurring once. Details on this clone: As yet, its antigen is unknown.

Germline V gene data show CDR1 as MNHNS and CDR2 as SASEGT. CDR3 length: 13 residues. V lost 11 bases to trimming and J lost 9 bases, with 20 bases between them. The sample here was peripheral blood, taken from a patient treated with radiotherapy plus ipilimumab. The J gene is TRBJ2-1, the V gene TRBV6-1, with D perhaps matching TRBD2 (6 bases). The sequence derives from a human donor with non-small cell lung cancer that progressed on radiotherapy plus ipilimumab. This CDR3 is CACRGVAAGEQFF. The CDR3 DNA follows: TGTGCCTGTCGTGGGGTCGCAGCGGGTGAGCAGTTCTTC.